The sequence of this TCR beta chain was determined in a study of T-cell reconstitution after alpha-beta-depleted transplantation in children. The CDR3 is 13 residues long. The germline V gene encodes CDR1 SGHRS and CDR2 YFSETQ. Trimming pared 1 base from V and 9 bases from J, leaving 13 bases between. A TCRbeta library incorporating unique molecular identifiers was prepared. TCRdb passed the PCR reads through MiXCR, listing each CDR3 protein once. The table shows about a million distinct CDR3 sequences, with around 30% occurring only once. This clonotype was seen more than once but under ten times. The sample was PBMCs, mostly from graft donor cells, taken 360 days after TCRalphabeta/CD19-depleted stem cell transplant. The sequence derives from a boy in the first two years of life who had a stem cell transplant for SCID, so the T cells may come from the graft donor. V and J are TRBV5-1 and TRBJ1-2; D may be TRBD1 (6 bases). The CDR3 sequence: CASSLSNRVRYTF. CDR3 DNA: TGCGCCAGCAGCTTGAGTAACAGGGTTCGCTACACCTTC.